This T cell receptor beta chain derives from a study of T cells after yellow fever vaccination. General observations from the study: Any FACS-sorted repertoire could hold abundant clonotypes that contaminate it from the bulk population.

This clonotype was counted at least ten times. Its specificity is not known. TCRdb independently ran MiXCR on the 5' RACE reads; one entry per CDR3 protein. Found here are about 300,000 distinct CDR3 sequences, 8.5% to 10% of them singletons; the top ten hold 3% to 3.5%. V was shortened by 6 bases and J by 6 bases, with 22 bases between the two germline ends. The CDR3 totals 15 residues. Germline CDR1 reads SQVTM; CDR2 reads ANQGSEA. The sequence was collected from a man younger than 30 who received the YFV17D yellow fever vaccine. The chain has TRBV29-1 and TRBJ2-3; unclear D gene. The sequenced sample was CD4+ T cells sorted from PBMCs, obtained 5 days after the yellow fever booster vaccination. The CDR3 nucleotides are TGCAGCGTAGGGTATAGGGCCGCGCGTACCGATACGCAGTATTTT. Protein product: CSVGYRAARTDTQYF.